Listed below are T cell receptor beta chains from one sample, sequenced in a study of blood T cells in healthy people across ages. TCRdb fed the 5' RACE reads into MiXCR, producing one record per CDR3 protein. The repertoire holds some 730,000 distinct CDR3 sequences, about 20% seen once, with about 20% in the top ten. The sequenced sample was blood. Source of these receptors: a man in his 70s in good health. CDR3s leave out the opening cysteine and the closing phenylalanine or tryptophan.

V	J	CDR3
TRBV9	TRBJ2-3	ASSESREAGITDTQY
TRBV24-1	TRBJ2-3	ATSDWGLAGEDTQY
TRBV27	TRBJ1-2	ASSRGPSSNYGYT
TRBV20-1	TRBJ2-3	SARGGDRSFDTQY
TRBV20-1	TRBJ2-2	SALPNTGELF
TRBV29-1	TRBJ1-4	SVEDDPNLQTNEKLF
TRBV20-1	TRBJ2-3	SAQQGGRRDTQY
TRBV2	TRBJ2-1	ASSWTSGGHEQF
TRBV29-1	TRBJ2-2	SVRGPGVGPGTGELF
TRBV5-1	TRBJ2-4	ASSPNSGTVKNIQY
TRBV20-1	TRBJ1-5	SARRDRGPHQPQH
TRBV20-1	TRBJ2-2	SARPSTGRDTGELF
TRBV12-3/TRBV12-4	TRBJ1-5	ASSPPRAPQH
TRBV4-1	TRBJ1-1	ASSQQEDSNTEAF
TRBV5-5	TRBJ2-1	ASASGGAHNEQF
TRBV20-1	TRBJ2-4	SALPGIAKNIQY
TRBV2	TRBJ1-4	ASSDGGSNEKLF
TRBV6-5	TRBJ1-3	ASLNAGTNTIY
TRBV15	TRBJ2-1	ATSSLNRALI
TRBV24-1	TRBJ2-1	ATSDNRAWEQF
TRBV6-5	TRBJ2-3	ASSSYRLAGADTQY
TRBV29-1	TRBJ1-1	SVGVTGGNTEAF
TRBV29-1	TRBJ2-3	SVGGLGTDTQY
TRBV7-2	TRBJ2-3	ASSLDRTSGSGGDTQY
TRBV29-1	TRBJ1-1	SAEQGAGGTEAF
TRBV20-1	TRBJ1-4	SPGRVKLF